These T cell receptor beta chains were read from a single sample in a study of T cell changes during pregnancy in multiple sclerosis. The data were produced by immunoSEQ multiplex PCR, yet TCRdb's version contains in-frame clones alone and is incomplete. The sample records roughly 89,000 clones, about 94% being singletons. The sample here was peripheral blood, taken in the third trimester of pregnancy. Receptors were obtained from a female donor with multiple sclerosis, enrolled in a pregnancy study. CDR3s include the opening cysteine and the closing phenylalanine or tryptophan. The D gene is left open where the match is weak. Not all rows give a size; the values are once, few, many and, for expanded clones, a class.

v_call,clone_size,j_call,d_call,cdr3_nt,cdr3_aa
TRBV19,.,TRBJ1-2,TRBD1,TGTGCCAGTCAAAAGACAGGGGGCGATGGCTACACCTTC,CASQKTGGDGYTF
TRBV6-1,.,TRBJ1-4,TRBD1,TGTGCCAGCCGCCGTCCCGGGACAGGGGTTGAAAAACTGTTTTTT,CASRRPGTGVEKLFF
TRBV10-3,.,TRBJ1-1,.,TGTGCCATCTCTACAGTGAACACTGAAGCTTTCTTT,CAISTVNTEAFF
TRBV5-1,.,TRBJ2-3,.,TGCGCCAGCAGCGGAGGGCCGGGCACAGATACGCAGTATTTT,CASSGGPGTDTQYF
TRBV28,.,TRBJ1-1,.,TGTGCCAGCAGTTTTTCTCCTAGACAGGAGACTGAAGCTTTCTTT,CASSFSPRQETEAFF
TRBV4-1,.,TRBJ1-1,.,TGCGCCAGCAGCCTGTGGGAGGACACTGAAGCTTTCTTT,CASSLWEDTEAFF
TRBV29-1,.,TRBJ2-1,.,TGCAGCGTTGAAGACCCAGGGAGCTGGACAGTTTACAATGAGCAGTTCTTC,CSVEDPGSWTVYNEQFF
TRBV5-8,.,TRBJ2-1,.,TGTGCCAGCAGCTTGGGACTTCTCGCGGTTAATGAGCAGTTCTTC,CASSLGLLAVNEQFF
TRBV9,.,TRBJ2-5,.,TGTGCCAGCAGCGTAGCCCAAGCCCAAGAGACCCAGTACTTC,CASSVAQAQETQYF
TRBV2,.,TRBJ2-5,TRBD2,TGTGCCAGCAGTGCCCCGGGACTAGCTGGAAAGACCCAGTACTTC,CASSAPGLAGKTQYF
TRBV10-2,few,TRBJ2-7,.,TGCGCCAGCACTAGACTAGAGCTCTACGAGCAGTACTTC,CASTRLELYEQYF
TRBV28,.,TRBJ2-1,TRBD1,TGTGCCAGCAGCCAGACAGGGTTTCTCCATGAGCAGTTCTTC,CASSQTGFLHEQFF
TRBV4-1,.,TRBJ2-5,TRBD1,TGCGCCAGCAGCCAGGGATCCGGGACAGGGTCCCAAGAGACCCAGTACTTC,CASSQGSGTGSQETQYF
TRBV7-2,.,TRBJ2-1,TRBD2,TGTGCCAGCAGCCAGATGGCTAGCGGGACGGGGTACAATGAGCAGTTCTTC,CASSQMASGTGYNEQFF
TRBV28,.,TRBJ2-1,.,TGTGCCAGCAGTCCCATCTCCTACAATGAGCAGTTCTTC,CASSPISYNEQFF
TRBV5-1,.,TRBJ2-5,TRBD1,TGCGCCAGCAGCCCCCGGACAGGGAGAGAGACCCAGTACTTC,CASSPRTGRETQYF
TRBV9,.,TRBJ2-1,TRBD2,TGTGCCAGCAGCGTAGGTTCCCTAGCGGGAGGGAGCTCCTACAATGAGCAGTTCTTC,CASSVGSLAGGSSYNEQFF
TRBV30,.,TRBJ2-7,.,TGTGCCTGGAACCGGGGTCACTCCTACGAGCAGTACTTC,CAWNRGHSYEQYF
TRBV19,.,TRBJ2-1,TRBD1,TGTGCCAGTAGTATAGGGGACAGCCTCTACAATGAGCAGTTCTTC,CASSIGDSLYNEQFF
TRBV6-1,.,TRBJ2-7,TRBD2,TGTGCCAGACGGACTAGCGGAACCTACGAGCAGTACTTC,CARRTSGTYEQYF
TRBV5-1,.,TRBJ1-4,.,TGCGCCAGCAGCCCTGGAGGTGAAAAACTGTTTTTT,CASSPGGEKLFF
TRBV7-2,.,TRBJ2-7,.,TGTGCCAGCAGCTCCCTGACTAGTAGGGACGAGCAGTACTTC,CASSSLTSRDEQYF
TRBV7-9,.,TRBJ2-5,TRBD1,TGTGCCAGCAGCTTAGTCTCTACAGGGGGAGAGACCCAGTACTTC,CASSLVSTGGETQYF
TRBV9,.,TRBJ1-1,.,TGTGCCAGCAGCCCCCCGAGTCGGGGCACTGAAGCTTTCTTT,CASSPPSRGTEAFF
TRBV28,once,TRBJ2-7,TRBD1,TGTGCCAGCAGTTTAGGACTGGGGACAGGGTGGCGAAACGAGCAGTACTTC,CASSLGLGTGWRNEQYF
TRBV5-4,.,TRBJ2-7,.,TGTGCCAGCAGCTCCCGGACTAAAAGCTCCTACGAGCAGTACTTC,CASSSRTKSSYEQYF
TRBV7-9,few,TRBJ1-1,.,TGTGCCAGCGACGGGACGGGAGACACTGAAGCTTTCTTT,CASDGTGDTEAFF
TRBV18,once,TRBJ2-7,.,TGTGCCAGCTCACCACAGAGACAGAGCTACGAGCAGTACTTC,CASSPQRQSYEQYF
TRBV19,.,TRBJ1-5,TRBD1,TGTGCCAGTAAAAAGGGACAGGCCTTCAATCAGCCCCAGCATTTT,CASKKGQAFNQPQHF
TRBV11-3,.,TRBJ2-7,TRBD2,TGTGCCAGCAGCTTAGGTTTCGGGGGGATGAACGAGCAGTACTTC,CASSLGFGGMNEQYF
TRBV10-3,.,TRBJ2-1,TRBD2,TGTGCCATCAGTGAGTCGCTCCCTAGCGGGAGTTATAATGAGCAGTTCTTC,CAISESLPSGSYNEQFF
TRBV5-8,.,TRBJ1-5,.,TGTGCCAGCAGCCCCAGGGTAAATCAGCCCCAGCATTTT,CASSPRVNQPQHF
TRBV5-1,.,TRBJ1-2,.,TGCGCCAGCAGCCCCGGGACGTTAGCGGGGGGCTACACCTTC,CASSPGTLAGGYTF
TRBV21-1,.,TRBJ1-4,.,TGTGCCAGCAGCAAAGATGGGCCCCCAAGGAATGAAAAACTGTTTTTT,CASSKDGPPRNEKLFF
TRBV28,.,TRBJ1-5,.,TGTGCCAGCAGTCCTACAGGGTTCACGCCCCAGCATTTT,CASSPTGFTPQHF
TRBV7-6,once,TRBJ2-5,TRBD2,TGTGCCAGCAGCTCGGGACTAGTGATAGGTCAAGAGACCCAGTACTTC,CASSSGLVIGQETQYF
TRBV6-5,.,TRBJ1-4,TRBD1,TGTGCCAGCAGACAGACAGGGGGCTATGAAAAACTGTTTTTT,CASRQTGGYEKLFF
TRBV2,.,TRBJ1-4,.,TGTGCCAGCAATCAGAGGATCGATGAAAAACTGTTTTTT,CASNQRIDEKLFF
TRBV7-6,.,TRBJ2-6,.,TGTGCCAGCAGCTACCACCTATCGGGAACCATCTCTGGGGCCAACGTCCTGACTTTC,CASSYHLSGTISGANVLTF
TRBV28,.,TRBJ2-7,.,TGTGCCAGCAGTTTACAGGGTACTTACGAGCATTACTTC,CASSLQGTYEHYF
TRBV5-1,.,TRBJ2-3,TRBD2,TGCGCCAGCAGCTCGAATTCGGGACTAGCGGGAGGAGGGGCAGATACGCAGTATTTT,CASSSNSGLAGGGADTQYF
TRBV5-5,once,TRBJ2-6,TRBD2,TGTGCCAGCAGCTTGGGTGGGACTAGCTCTGGGGCCAACGTCCTGACTTTC,CASSLGGTSSGANVLTF
TRBV5-6,.,TRBJ1-1,.,TGTGCCAGCAGCTTCCGCGTTTATACTGAAGCTTTCTTT,CASSFRVYTEAFF
TRBV19,.,TRBJ2-7,TRBD1,TGTGCCAGTAGTGCCACAGGGGTTGCCTCCTACGAGCAGTACTTC,CASSATGVASYEQYF
TRBV7-8,.,TRBJ2-3,TRBD1,TGTGCCAGCAGCCCGGTATTGACAGGGGGCATGAGGACAGATACGCAGTATTTT,CASSPVLTGGMRTDTQYF
TRBV19,.,TRBJ2-2,TRBD2,TGTGCCAGTATCCCGGGGACTAGCGGACCGAACACCGGGGAGCTGTTTTTT,CASIPGTSGPNTGELFF
TRBV10-3,.,TRBJ1-4,.,TGTGCCATCAGTGCCAAGTGGGGGGGGGATCTCAATGAAAAACTGTTTTTT,CAISAKWGGDLNEKLFF
TRBV4-1,.,TRBJ1-3,.,TGCGCCAGCAGCCGCCTTGGCGGAAACACCATATATTTT,CASSRLGGNTIYF
TRBV19,.,TRBJ1-3,.,TGTGCCAGTCGGGGAAACTCTGGAAACACCATATATTTT,CASRGNSGNTIYF
TRBV2,.,TRBJ2-5,.,TGTGCCAGCAGAGCCCTCAAAGAGACCCAGTACTTC,CASRALKETQYF
TRBV2,.,TRBJ2-7,.,TGTGCCAGCAGTGCAGAAGATTACGAGCAGTACTTC,CASSAEDYEQYF
TRBV7-9,.,TRBJ2-4,TRBD2,TGTGCCAGCAGCTCCCCTCTAGCGGGAGAGAACATTCAGTACTTC,CASSSPLAGENIQYF
TRBV12-1,.,TRBJ2-2,.,TGTGCCAGCAGCTACCCCTTAGCGGGAGGGCCGATTCGGGACACCGGGGAGCTGTTTTTT,CASSYPLAGGPIRDTGELFF
TRBV7-9,.,TRBJ1-1,TRBD1,TGTGCCAGCAGCCCCCGTACAGGGGAGACTGAAGCTTTCTTT,CASSPRTGETEAFF
TRBV18,.,TRBJ2-2,.,TGTGCCAGCTCACAGACTTCCGGCGGGGAGCTGTTTTTT,CASSQTSGGELFF
TRBV11-2,.,TRBJ1-1,TRBD1,TGTGCCAGCAGCTTAGTGGGACAGACGGCTGAAGCTTTCTTT,CASSLVGQTAEAFF
TRBV7-2,.,TRBJ2-7,.,TGTGCCAGCAGCTTAGCAGACAGCCTGGTCTACGAGCAGTACTTC,CASSLADSLVYEQYF
TRBV30,.,TRBJ1-2,.,TGTGCCTGCCTCCCACAGGTGCCTAACTATGGCTACACCTTC,CACLPQVPNYGYTF
TRBV28,.,TRBJ2-3,TRBD1,TGTGCCATCCTCCCGGGACAGGGATTCACAGATACGCAGTATTTT,CAILPGQGFTDTQYF